The sequence of this TCR beta chain was determined in a study of identical twins. This clonotype has ten or more counts. Through template switching, a universal primer site was introduced, and the cDNA contained unique molecular identifiers. TCRdb reprocessed the 5' RACE reads with MiXCR, giving one entry per CDR3 protein. This table holds some 250,000 distinct CDR3 sequences, approximately 12% found once. The CDR3 is made up of 15 amino acids. Germline V lookup: CDR1 LGHNA, CDR2 YSLEER. The germline V and J ends were trimmed by 5 bases and 4 bases, with 18 bases remaining between them. The same sample was also used in a study of yellow fever vaccine responses in identical twins.

The V gene is TRBV4-3, the J gene TRBJ2-7, with D perhaps TRBD1 (7 bases). The clonotype originates from a woman aged 18 to 35 in good health. The sequenced material came from memory (CD45RO+) T cells sorted from blood. The CDR3: CASSTQVGGQYEQYF. CDR3 nucleotide sequence: TGCGCCAGCAGCACACAAGTCGGGGGACAGTACGAGCAGTACTTC.